These 15 T cell receptor beta chains share one sample of origin, sequenced in a study of T cells after yellow fever vaccination. TCRdb used MiXCR to reprocess the 5' RACE reads, holding one entry per CDR3 protein. The repertoire holds 300,000 to 350,000 distinct CDR3 sequences, with around 4.1% as singletons. Sample: PBMCs, taken 5 days after the yellow fever booster vaccination. The receptors originated from a man between 18 and 35 years old who received the YFV17D yellow fever vaccine.

This clonotype came up a few times. J is TRBJ2-2 and V is TRBV7-2, with 7 bases aligning to TRBD1. The CDR3 covers 15 residues. Trimming removed 3 bases from V and 7 bases from J; junction bases left unmatched: 8. Germline V gene lookup returns CDR1 SGHTA and CDR2 FQGNSA. The CDR3 sequence is CASSFRQGPGGELFF. CDR3 nucleotide sequence: TGTGCCAGCAGCTTTAGACAGGGCCCGGGCGGGGAGCTGTTTTTT.

This clonotype was recorded at least ten times. This chain links TRBV9 with TRBJ2-1, with D hard to call. CDR3 length equals 15 residues. Germline CDR1 and CDR2: SGDLS and YYNGEE. Trimming left V 5 bases short and J 0 bases short, with 12 bases between. CDR3 residues: CASRQDLNSYNEQFF. DNA of the CDR3: TGTGCCAGCAGGCAAGACCTTAACTCCTACAATGAGCAGTTCTTC. Based on the CDR3 plus reference TRBV9 and TRBJ2-1, the full variable domain is DSGVTQTPKHLITATGQRVTLRCSPRSGDLSVYWYQQSLDQGLQFLIQYYNGEERAKGNILERFSAQQFPDLHSELNLSSLELGDSALYFCASRQDLNSYNEQFFGPGTRLTVL.

This clonotype has only a few counts. The chain has TRBV4-1 and TRBJ1-2; D not certain. V dropped 0 bases and J dropped 3 bases, with 5 bases sitting between them. In germline, CDR1 is MGHRA, CDR2 YSYEKL. The CDR3 spans 13 residues. The CDR3 reads CASSQEGYYGYTF. The DNA for the CDR3 is TGCGCCAGCAGCCAAGAGGGGTACTATGGCTACACCTTC.

J is TRBJ2-3 and V is TRBV7-6; D is uncertain. Germline V lookup: CDR1 SGHVS, CDR2 FNYEAQ. The CDR3 loop spans 13 amino acids. Trimming cost V 5 bases and J 1 base, with 7 bases left between them. The CDR3 DNA is TGTGCCAGCAGCGCCCGGGGCACAGATACGCAGTATTTT. This codes for CASSARGTDTQYF.

The V and J genes are TRBV6-5 and TRBJ2-2, with TRBD2 as a possible D gene (6 bases). V lost 10 bases and J 2 bases, leaving 11 bases between the germline ends. CDR1 MNHEY and CDR2 SVGAGI come from the germline V gene. The CDR3 has 13 amino acids. CDR3 sequence reads: CATQGLNTGELFF. Written as DNA, the CDR3 is TGTGCCACCCAGGGACTTAACACCGGGGAGCTGTTTTTT.

This clonotype was detected only a few times. This rearrangement joins TRBV28 to TRBJ1-4, with D possibly matching TRBD1 (5 bases). Germline V gives CDR1 MDHEN, CDR2 SYDVKM. Trimming took off 6 bases at V and 6 bases at J, with 14 bases between the two ends. This CDR3 has 14 amino acids. The CDR3 sequence: CASRLRDWHEKLFF. Written as DNA, the CDR3 is TGTGCCAGCAGACTCCGGGACTGGCATGAAAAACTGTTTTTT.

The chain uses TRBV3-1 and TRBJ2-5, with D perhaps being TRBD1 or TRBD2 (5 bases each). V was clipped by 2 bases and J by 4 bases, with 17 bases between them. The CDR3 is made up of 16 amino acids. In germline, CDR1 is LGHDT, CDR2 YNNKEL (reference sequence). The CDR3 is CASSQLWGTVGETQYF. The CDR3 coding sequence is TGTGCCAGCAGCCAACTCTGGGGGACGGTGGGAGAGACCCAGTACTTC.

This clonotype was recorded many times. One junction end disagrees with the germline gene, perhaps due to a read error. This rearrangement joins TRBV7-9 to TRBJ2-5, with D unclear. CDR3 length: 13 residues. Germline CDR1 is SEHNR and CDR2 is FQNEAQ (reference sequence). CDR3 DNA: TGTGCCAGTTCTAAGCCCAACCAGGAGACCCAGTACTTC. Encoded protein: CASSKPNQETQYF.

The table lists this clonotype with many counts. The J gene is TRBJ1-6, the V gene TRBV4-2, with unresolved D. Between the trimmed V and J ends, which lost 0 bases and 7 bases, there was a span of 7 bases. The CDR3 has 14 amino acids. Germline V gene sequence: CDR1 LGHNA, CDR2 YNFKEQ. CDR3 coding DNA: TGTGCCAGCAGCCAAGACGGGGAAAATTCACCCCTCCACTTT. It yields the protein CASSQDGENSPLHF.

This clonotype was recorded many times. This sequence joins TRBV12-3 or TRBV12-4 and TRBJ2-5; TRBD1 matches 9 bases. The CDR3 is made up of 16 amino acids. V lost 7 bases and J lost 2; bases outside the gene matches: 11. The CDR3 reads CASKYVGTGNQETQYF. Written as DNA, the CDR3 is TGTGCCAGCAAATATGTAGGGACAGGGAATCAAGAGACCCAGTACTTC.

This clonotype occurred a few times. The chain uses TRBV7-9 and TRBJ2-1; tentatively, D is TRBD1 (5 bases). Germline CDR1 reads SEHNR; CDR2 reads FQNEAQ (reference sequence). The ends were cut back, 1 base at V and 2 bases at J, with 12 bases in the middle. This CDR3 comprises 16 residues. In DNA form, the CDR3 reads TGTGCCAGCAGCTTAGTAGGTCAGGGCCCCTACAATGAGCAGTTCTTC. Encoded protein: CASSLVGQGPYNEQFF.

This clonotype was observed a few times. This chain joins TRBV18 and TRBJ1-5; no clear D. Germline V gene lookup returns CDR1 KGHSH and CDR2 LQKENI. V gave up 3 bases and J gave up 5 bases, with 11 bases separating them. The CDR3 contains 14 residues. This chain's CDR3 is CASSPGAVDQPQHF. In nucleotides, the CDR3 is TGTGCCAGCTCACCGGGAGCGGTTGATCAGCCCCAGCATTTT. Based on the CDR3 plus reference TRBV18 and TRBJ1-5, the full variable domain is NAGVMQNPRHLVRRRGQEARLRCSPMKGHSHVYWYRQLPEEGLKFMVYLQKENIIDESGMPKERFSAEFPKEGPSILRIQQVVRGDSAAYFCASSPGAVDQPQHFGDGTRLSIL.

This clonotype was counted between two and nine times. J is TRBJ2-1 and V is TRBV4-3; D is unresolved. The ends were cut back, 0 bases at V and 4 bases at J, with 7 bases in the middle. Looked up from germline, CDR1 is LGHNA and CDR2 is YSLEER. The length of the CDR3 is 14 residues. CDR3 coding DNA: TGCGCCAGCAGCCAAGATTACGCTTACAATGAGCAGTTCTTC. Translating it yields CASSQDYAYNEQFF.

This clonotype appeared a few times. The V gene is TRBV18, the J gene TRBJ1-5; D might be TRBD1 (6 bases). This CDR3 region has 13 residues. Trimming took 3 bases from V and 14 from J, leaving 17 bases between them. The germline gives CDR1 KGHSH, CDR2 LQKENI. The CDR3 reads CASSPNEPGQKHF. Written as DNA, the CDR3 is TGTGCCAGCTCACCCAACGAGCCGGGACAAAAGCATTTT.

This clonotype has ten or more counts. The J gene is TRBJ2-5, the V gene TRBV4-2; perhaps TRBD1 as D (5 bases). V lost 0 bases and J lost 3, with 11 bases in between. The CDR3 totals 15 residues. Germline V gene lookup returns CDR1 LGHNA and CDR2 YNFKEQ. This CDR3 is CASSQDNRREETQYF. CDR3 coding DNA: TGTGCCAGCAGCCAAGATAATCGCAGGGAAGAGACCCAGTACTTC.